This TCR beta chain stems from a study of technical replicates of blood from a few donors. Produced via immunoSEQ multiplex PCR; TCRdb's table is partial and in-frame only. In the table there are some 70,000 clones, 95% to 98% of which are singletons. With 3 bases removed from V and 3 bases from J, the gap between germline ends came to 16 bases. The CDR3 is 15 residues long. The germline CDR1 and CDR2 sequences are SGDLS and YYNGEE. The gene calls are TRBV9 and TRBJ2-7; TRBD2 is a possible D gene (5 bases). The sequence derives from a human donor in good health. The source material was T cells isolated from PBMCs. The CDR3, as DNA: TGTGCCAGCAGCGCCGATGAGGGATCGTACTACGAGCAGTACTTC. It yields the protein CASSADEGSYYEQYF.